This T cell receptor beta chain originates from a study of OX40 agonist ivuxolimab in advanced cancers. At the level of the study: In this trial design, patients received ivuxolimab intravenously at 0.01 to 10 mg/kg every 2 weeks. Males comprised 75% to 90% of the group, whose mean age was about 61 years (range 23 to 79). Two patients with cutaneous melanoma and one with hepatocellular carcinoma, three in total, showed partial responses. Study-wide findings and caveats: Among T cells, CD8+ cells averaged more expanded clones than CD4+ cells.

Regarding this clone: The antigen is undetermined.

V trimming: 6 bases; J trimming: 1 base; junction bases outside the gene matches: 10. The CDR3 is 18 amino acids. Germline values: CDR1 SGHAT, CDR2 FQNNGV. Libraries were prepared by immunoSEQ multiplex PCR; TCRdb keeps only in-frame clonotypes and omits some of them. The sample holds roughly 47,000 clones, 89% seen once. The TCR was taken from an adult with an advanced solid tumor such as melanoma, head and neck, liver or kidney cancer. The chain employs TRBV11-2 and TRBJ2-4; 12 nucleotides match TRBD1. Sequences were derived from CD4+ or CD8+ T cells sorted from blood, sampled in a trial of the OX40 agonist ivuxolimab. The CDR3 is CASRAGTGGSRAKNIQYF. In nucleotides, the CDR3 is TGTGCCAGCAGAGCCGGGACAGGGGGCTCCCGGGCCAAAAACATTCAGTACTTC.